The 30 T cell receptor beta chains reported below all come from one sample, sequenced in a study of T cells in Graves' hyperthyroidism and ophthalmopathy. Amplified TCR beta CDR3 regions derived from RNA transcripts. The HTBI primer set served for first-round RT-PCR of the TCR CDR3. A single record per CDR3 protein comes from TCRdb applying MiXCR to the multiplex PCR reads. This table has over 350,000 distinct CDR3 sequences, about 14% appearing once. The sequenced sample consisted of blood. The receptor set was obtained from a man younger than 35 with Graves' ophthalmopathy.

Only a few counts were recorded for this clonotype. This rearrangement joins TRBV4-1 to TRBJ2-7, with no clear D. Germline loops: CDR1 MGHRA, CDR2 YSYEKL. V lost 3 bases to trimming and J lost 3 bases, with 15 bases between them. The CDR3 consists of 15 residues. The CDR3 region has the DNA TGCGCCAGCAGCCAGGTACCGGGTCCATTCTACGAGCAGTACTTC. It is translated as CASSQVPGPFYEQYF.

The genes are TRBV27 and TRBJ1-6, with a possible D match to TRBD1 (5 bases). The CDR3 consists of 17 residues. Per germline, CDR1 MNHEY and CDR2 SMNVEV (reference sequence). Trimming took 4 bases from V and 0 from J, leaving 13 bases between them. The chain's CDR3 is CASSWGAGPSYNSPLHF. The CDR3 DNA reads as TGTGCCAGCAGTTGGGGTGCAGGGCCCTCCTATAATTCACCCCTCCACTTT.

The DNA of the CDR3 is TGTGCCAGCAGCGGGACAGGGGGTATTGAGGAAAAACTGTTTTTT. Translating gives CASSGTGGIEEKLFF. J is TRBJ1-4 and V is TRBV9, with 10 bases identical to TRBD1. The CDR3 is made up of 15 amino acids. V lost 3 bases to trimming and J lost 8 bases; unmatched junction nucleotides: 7. The germline V gene has CDR1 SGDLS and CDR2 YYNGEE.

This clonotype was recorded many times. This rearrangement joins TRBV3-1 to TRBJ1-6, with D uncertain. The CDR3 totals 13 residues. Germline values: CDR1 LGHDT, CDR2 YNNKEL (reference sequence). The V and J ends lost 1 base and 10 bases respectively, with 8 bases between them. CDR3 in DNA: TGTGCCAGCAGCCAAGGTCCAGGATCACCCCTCCACTTT. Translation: CASSQGPGSPLHF.

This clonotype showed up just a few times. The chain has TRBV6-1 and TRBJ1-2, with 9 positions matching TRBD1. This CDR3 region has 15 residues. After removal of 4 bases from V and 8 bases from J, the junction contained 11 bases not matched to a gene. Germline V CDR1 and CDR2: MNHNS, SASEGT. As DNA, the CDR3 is TGTGCCAGCAGTGCCCGGACAGGGGAATGGAGAGGCTACACCTTC. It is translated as CASSARTGEWRGYTF.

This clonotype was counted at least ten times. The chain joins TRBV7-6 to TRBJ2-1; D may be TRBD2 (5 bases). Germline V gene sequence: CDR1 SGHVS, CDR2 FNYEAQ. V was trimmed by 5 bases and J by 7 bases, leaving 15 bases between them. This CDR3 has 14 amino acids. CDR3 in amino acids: CASSSLWRPNEQFF. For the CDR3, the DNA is TGTGCCAGCAGCAGCCTGTGGAGGCCGAATGAGCAGTTCTTC. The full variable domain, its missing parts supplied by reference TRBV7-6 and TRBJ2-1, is GAGVSQSPRYKVTKRGQDVALRCDPISGHVSLYWYRQALGQGPEFLTYFNYEAQQDKSGLPNDRFSAERPEGSISTLTIQRTEQRDSAMYRCASSSLWRPNEQFFGPGTRLTVL.

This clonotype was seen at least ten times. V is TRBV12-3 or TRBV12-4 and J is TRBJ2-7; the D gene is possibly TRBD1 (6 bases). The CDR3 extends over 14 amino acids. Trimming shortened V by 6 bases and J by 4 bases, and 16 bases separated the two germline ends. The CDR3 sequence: CASRDQQGAYEQYF. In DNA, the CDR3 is TGTGCCAGCAGAGATCAACAGGGCGCTTACGAGCAGTACTTC.

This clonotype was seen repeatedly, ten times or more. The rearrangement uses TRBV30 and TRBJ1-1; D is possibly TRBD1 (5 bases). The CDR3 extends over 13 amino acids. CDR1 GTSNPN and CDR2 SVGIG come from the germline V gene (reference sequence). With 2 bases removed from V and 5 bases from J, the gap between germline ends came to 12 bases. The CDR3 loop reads CAWSIGGGTEAFF. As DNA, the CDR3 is TGTGCCTGGAGTATTGGGGGAGGAACTGAAGCTTTCTTT.

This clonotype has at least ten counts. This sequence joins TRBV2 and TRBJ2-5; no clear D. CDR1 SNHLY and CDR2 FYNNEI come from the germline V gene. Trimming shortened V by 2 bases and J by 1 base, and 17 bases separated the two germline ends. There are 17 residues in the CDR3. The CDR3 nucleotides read TGTGCCAGCAGTGAACCTGACGGCCAAGGGCCCCAAGAGACCCAGTACTTC. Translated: CASSEPDGQGPQETQYF.

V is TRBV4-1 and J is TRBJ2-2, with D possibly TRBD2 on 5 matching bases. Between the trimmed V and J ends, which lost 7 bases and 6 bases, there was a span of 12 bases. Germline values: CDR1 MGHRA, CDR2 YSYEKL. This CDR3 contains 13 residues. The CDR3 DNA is TGCGCCAGCACCTTACCGGGGTCCGGGGAGCTGTTTTTT. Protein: CASTLPGSGELFF.

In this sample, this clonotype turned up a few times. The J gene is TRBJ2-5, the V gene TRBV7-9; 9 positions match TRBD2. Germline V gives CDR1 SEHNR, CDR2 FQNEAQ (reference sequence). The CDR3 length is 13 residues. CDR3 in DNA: TGTGCAGGTGGACTAGCGCCGCAAGAGACCCAGTACTTC. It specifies CAGGLAPQETQYF.

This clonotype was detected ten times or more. The CDR3 DNA is TGTGCCAGCAGTCTCGGGACTAGCGGGAGTATCCTCAATGAGCAGTTCTTC. This encodes CASSLGTSGSILNEQFF. The chain combines TRBV27 with TRBJ2-1; 14 bases line up with TRBD2. The CDR3 loop spans 17 amino acids. Germline V gene sequence: CDR1 MNHEY, CDR2 SMNVEV (reference sequence). The ends lost 5 bases at V and 6 bases at J; junction bases unmatched: 9.

CDR3 nucleotide sequence: TGTGCCAGCAGCTTATTCGGAGCGCAAGAGACCCAGTACTTC. Amino acid sequence: CASSLFGAQETQYF. This chain joins TRBV7-8 and TRBJ2-5; no definite D call. The germline CDR1 and CDR2 sequences are SGHVS and FQNEAQ. The CDR3 covers 14 residues. V gave up 2 bases and J gave up 2 bases, with 9 bases separating them.

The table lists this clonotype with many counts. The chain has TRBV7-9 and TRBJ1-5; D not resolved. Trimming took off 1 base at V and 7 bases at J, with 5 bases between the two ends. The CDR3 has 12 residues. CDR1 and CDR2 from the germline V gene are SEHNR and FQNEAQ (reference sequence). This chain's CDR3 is CASSLGQQPQHF. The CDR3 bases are TGTGCCAGCAGCTTAGGGCAACAGCCCCAGCATTTT. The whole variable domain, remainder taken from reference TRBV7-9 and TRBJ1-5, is DTGVSQNPRHKITKRGQNVTFRCDPISEHNRLYWYRQTLGQGPEFLTYFQNEAQLEKSRLLSDRFSAERPKGSFSTLEIQRTEQGDSAMYLCASSLGQQPQHFGDGTRLSIL.

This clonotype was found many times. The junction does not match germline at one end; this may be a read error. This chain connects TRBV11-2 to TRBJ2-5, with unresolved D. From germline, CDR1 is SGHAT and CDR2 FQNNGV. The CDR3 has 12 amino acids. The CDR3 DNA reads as TGTGCCAGCAGCTCAAACCATGAGACCCAGTACTTC. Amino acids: CASSSNHETQYF. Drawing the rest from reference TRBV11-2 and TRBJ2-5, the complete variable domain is EAGVAQSPRYKIIEKRQSVAFWCNPISGHATLYWYQQILGQGPKLLIQFQNNGVVDDSQLPKDRFSAERLKGVDSTLKIQPAKLEDSAVYLCASSSNHETQYFGPGTRLLVL.

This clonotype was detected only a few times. DNA for the CDR3: TGTGCCACCAGCAGAGAACAGGTATATAGCAATCAGCCCCAGCATTTT. It codes for CATSREQVYSNQPQHF. The chain couples TRBV15 to TRBJ1-5; a possible D gene is TRBD1 (5 bases). Per the germline V gene, CDR1 is LNHNV and CDR2 is YYDKDF (reference sequence). V lost 0 bases to trimming and J lost 0 bases, with 9 bases between them. The CDR3 length is 16 residues.

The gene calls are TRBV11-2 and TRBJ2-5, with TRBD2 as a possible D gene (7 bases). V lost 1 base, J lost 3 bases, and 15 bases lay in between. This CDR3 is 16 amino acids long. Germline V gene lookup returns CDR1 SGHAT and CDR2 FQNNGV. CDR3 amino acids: CASSLGGGGGEETQYF. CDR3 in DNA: TGTGCCAGCAGCTTAGGGGGGGGGGGCGGAGAAGAGACCCAGTACTTC.

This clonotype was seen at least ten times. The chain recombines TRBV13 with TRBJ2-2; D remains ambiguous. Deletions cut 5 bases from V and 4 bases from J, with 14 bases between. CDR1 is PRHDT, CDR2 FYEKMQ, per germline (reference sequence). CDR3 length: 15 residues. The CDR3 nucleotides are TGTGCCAGCAGCCGTTTAGGGAACGGCACCGGGGAGCTGTTTTTT. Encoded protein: CASSRLGNGTGELFF.

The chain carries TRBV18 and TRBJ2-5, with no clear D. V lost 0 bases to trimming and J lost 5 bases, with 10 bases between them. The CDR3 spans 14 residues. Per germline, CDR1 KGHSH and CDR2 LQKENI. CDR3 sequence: CASSPPEMYETQYF. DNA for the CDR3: TGTGCCAGCTCACCACCTGAGATGTACGAGACCCAGTACTTC.

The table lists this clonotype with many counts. CDR3 sequence reads: CASSLTIYGYTF. The CDR3 DNA reads as TGTGCCAGCAGCCTTACGATCTATGGCTACACCTTC. This sequence joins TRBV3-1 and TRBJ1-2; no firm D call. CDR1 LGHDT and CDR2 YNNKEL come from the germline V gene (reference sequence). The V end was cut by 4 bases, the J end by 4 bases, with 7 bases between. The CDR3 runs 12 residues.

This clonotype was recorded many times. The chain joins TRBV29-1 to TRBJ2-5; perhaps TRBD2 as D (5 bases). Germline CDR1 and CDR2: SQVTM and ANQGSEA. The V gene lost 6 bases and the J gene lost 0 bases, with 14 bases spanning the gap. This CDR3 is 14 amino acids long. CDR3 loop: CSVPPAEDQETQYF. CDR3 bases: TGCAGCGTCCCTCCTGCGGAGGACCAAGAGACCCAGTACTTC.

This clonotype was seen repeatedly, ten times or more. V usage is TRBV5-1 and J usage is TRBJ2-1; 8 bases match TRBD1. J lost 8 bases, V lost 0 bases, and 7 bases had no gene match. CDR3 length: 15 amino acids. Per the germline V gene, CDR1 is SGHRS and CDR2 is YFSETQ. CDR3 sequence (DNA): TGCGCCAGCAGCTTGGATCCGGGACAGGCTTATGAGCAGTTCTTC. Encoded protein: CASSLDPGQAYEQFF.

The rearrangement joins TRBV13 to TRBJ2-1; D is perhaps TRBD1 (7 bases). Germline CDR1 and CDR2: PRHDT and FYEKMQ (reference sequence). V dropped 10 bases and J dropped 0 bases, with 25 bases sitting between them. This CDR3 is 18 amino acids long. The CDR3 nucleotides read TGTGCCACCAGTGATTCGCTCCAGGGGGGAGGCTCCTACAATGAGCAGTTCTTC. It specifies CATSDSLQGGGSYNEQFF.

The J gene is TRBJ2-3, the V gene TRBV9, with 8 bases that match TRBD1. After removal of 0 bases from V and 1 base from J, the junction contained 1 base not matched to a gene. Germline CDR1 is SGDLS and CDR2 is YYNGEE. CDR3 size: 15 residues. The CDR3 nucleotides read TGTGCCAGCAGCGTAGAGGGACAGGGCACAGATACGCAGTATTTT. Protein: CASSVEGQGTDTQYF.

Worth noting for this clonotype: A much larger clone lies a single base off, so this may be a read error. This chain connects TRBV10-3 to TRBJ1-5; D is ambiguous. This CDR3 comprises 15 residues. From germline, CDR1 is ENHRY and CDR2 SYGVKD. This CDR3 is CAISAGVNSSQPQHF. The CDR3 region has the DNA TGTGCCATCAGCGCCGGGGTTAATAGCAGTCAGCCCCAGCATTTT.

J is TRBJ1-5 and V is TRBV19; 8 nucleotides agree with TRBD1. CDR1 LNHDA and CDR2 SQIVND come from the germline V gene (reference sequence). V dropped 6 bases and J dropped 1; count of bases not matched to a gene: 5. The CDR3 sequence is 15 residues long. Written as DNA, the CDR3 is TGTGCCAGTAGGAGCCAGGGGGCCAGCAATCAGCCCCAGCATTTT. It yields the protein CASRSQGASNQPQHF.

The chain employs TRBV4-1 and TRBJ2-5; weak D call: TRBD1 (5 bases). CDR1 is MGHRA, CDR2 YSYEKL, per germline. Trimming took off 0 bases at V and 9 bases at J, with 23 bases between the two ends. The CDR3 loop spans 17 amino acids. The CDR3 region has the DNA TGCGCCAGCAGCCAAGATCTGGGCAGGGCGTTCCTGGGTGCCCAGTACTTC. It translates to CASSQDLGRAFLGAQYF.

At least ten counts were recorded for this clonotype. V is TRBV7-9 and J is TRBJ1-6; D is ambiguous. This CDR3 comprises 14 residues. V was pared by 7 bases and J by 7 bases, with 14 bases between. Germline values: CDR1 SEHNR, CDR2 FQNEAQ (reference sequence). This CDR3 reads CASTLGQWNSPLHF. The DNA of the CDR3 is TGTGCCAGCACCCTGGGCCAGTGGAATTCACCCCTCCACTTT.

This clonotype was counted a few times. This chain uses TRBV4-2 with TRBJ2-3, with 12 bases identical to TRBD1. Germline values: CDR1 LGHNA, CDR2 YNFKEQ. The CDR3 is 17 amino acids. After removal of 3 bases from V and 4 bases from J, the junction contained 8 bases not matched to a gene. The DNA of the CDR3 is TGTGCCAGCAGCCATTACCCGGGACAGGGGGCCGCAGATACGCAGTATTTT. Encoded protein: CASSHYPGQGAADTQYF.

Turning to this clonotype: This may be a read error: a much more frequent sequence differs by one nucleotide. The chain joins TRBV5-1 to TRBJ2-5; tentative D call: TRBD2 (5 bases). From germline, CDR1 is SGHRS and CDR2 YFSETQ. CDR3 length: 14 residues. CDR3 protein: CASGYVRGQETQYF. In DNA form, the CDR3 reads TGTGCCAGCGGCTACGTACGGGGACAAGAGACCCAGTACTTC.